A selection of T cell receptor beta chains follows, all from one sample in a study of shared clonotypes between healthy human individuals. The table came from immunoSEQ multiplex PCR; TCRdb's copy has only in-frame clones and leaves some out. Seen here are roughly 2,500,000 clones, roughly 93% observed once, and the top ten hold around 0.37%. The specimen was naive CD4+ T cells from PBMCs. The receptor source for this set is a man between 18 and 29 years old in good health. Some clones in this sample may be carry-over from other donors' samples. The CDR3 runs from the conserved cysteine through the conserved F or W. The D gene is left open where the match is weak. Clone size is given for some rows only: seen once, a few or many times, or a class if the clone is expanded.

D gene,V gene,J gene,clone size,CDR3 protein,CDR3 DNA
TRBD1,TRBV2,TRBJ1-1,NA,CASREGANTEAFF,TGTGCCAGCAGGGAGGGGGCGAACACTGAAGCTTTCTTT
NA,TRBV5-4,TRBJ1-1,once,CASSLVSGGTTEAFF,TGTGCCAGCAGCTTGGTTTCGGGCGGGACCACTGAAGCTTTCTTT
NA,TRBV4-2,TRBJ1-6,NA,CASSPDPGLDLPLHF,TGTGCCAGCAGCCCGGACCCCGGCCTCGACTTGCCCCTCCACTTT
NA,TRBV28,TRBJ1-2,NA,CASSSPSTHSRDYGYTF,TGTGCCAGCAGTTCCCCTTCGACACACTCCCGGGACTATGGCTACACCTTC
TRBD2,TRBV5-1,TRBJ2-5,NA,CASKTVTSGETQYF,TGCGCCAGCAAGACGGTGACTAGCGGGGAGACCCAGTACTTC
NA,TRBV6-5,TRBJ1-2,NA,CASSQQGIDGYTF,TGTGCCAGCAGTCAACAGGGAATCGATGGCTACACCTTC
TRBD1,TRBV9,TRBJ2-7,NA,CASSVLGTGVEEQYF,TGTGCCAGCAGCGTATTAGGGACAGGGGTCGAGGAGCAGTACTTC
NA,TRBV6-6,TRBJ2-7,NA,CASSYGQVLYEQYF,TGTGCCAGCAGTTACGGGCAAGTCCTCTACGAGCAGTACTTC
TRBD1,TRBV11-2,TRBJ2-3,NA,CASRPPGQGARHTQYF,TGTGCCAGCAGACCGCCGGGACAGGGGGCGCGACATACGCAGTATTTT
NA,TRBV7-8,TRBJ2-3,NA,CASSARGSSTDTQYF,TGTGCCAGCAGCGCGAGGGGATCTAGCACAGATACGCAGTATTTT
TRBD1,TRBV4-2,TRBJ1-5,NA,CASSQSGTGGNQPQHF,TGTGCCAGCAGCCAATCAGGGACAGGGGGCAATCAGCCCCAGCATTTT
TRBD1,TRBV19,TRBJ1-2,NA,CASRETGTVNYGYTF,TGTGCCAGTAGAGAGACAGGGACGGTTAACTATGGCTACACCTTC
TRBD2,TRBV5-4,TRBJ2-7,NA,CASSSAGAYEQYF,TGTGCCAGCAGTTCAGCGGGAGCCTACGAGCAGTACTTC
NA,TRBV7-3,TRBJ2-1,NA,CASSLERYNEQFF,TGTGCCAGCAGCCTCGAGCGGTACAATGAGCAGTTCTTC
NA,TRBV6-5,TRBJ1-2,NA,CASTGGKDYGYTF,TGTGCCAGTACAGGCGGGAAGGACTATGGCTACACCTTC
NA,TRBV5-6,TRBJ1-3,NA,CASSLVEFGNTIYF,TGTGCCAGCAGCTTGGTTGAATTCGGAAACACCATATATTTT
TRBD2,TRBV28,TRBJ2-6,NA,CASGGLAGTGANVLTF,TGTGCCAGCGGCGGACTAGCGGGAACTGGGGCCAACGTCCTGACTTTC
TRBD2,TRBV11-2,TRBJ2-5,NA,CASSSVTSGQETQYF,TGTGCCAGCAGCTCTGTAACTAGCGGACAAGAGACCCAGTACTTC
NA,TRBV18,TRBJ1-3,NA,CASSPLGLRSGNTIYF,TGTGCCAGCTCACCCTTGGGTCTCCGCAGCGGAAACACCATATATTTT
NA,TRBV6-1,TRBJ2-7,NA,CASRQRVESYEQYF,TGTGCCAGCAGGCAGAGGGTTGAATCCTACGAGCAGTACTTC
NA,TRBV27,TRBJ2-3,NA,CASSLGWGQGDTDTQYF,TGTGCCAGCAGTTTAGGGTGGGGGCAAGGGGACACAGATACGCAGTATTTT
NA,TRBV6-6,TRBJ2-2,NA,CASSYSTPSDTGELFF,TGTGCCAGCAGTTACTCGACCCCCTCTGACACCGGGGAGCTGTTTTTT
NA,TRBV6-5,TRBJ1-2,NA,CASSSNRGRFGYTF,TGTGCCAGCAGTTCCAACCGGGGGCGATTTGGCTACACCTTC
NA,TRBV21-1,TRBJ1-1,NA,CASSTPFDRVNTEAFF,TGTGCCAGCAGCACCCCTTTCGACCGTGTGAACACTGAAGCTTTCTTT
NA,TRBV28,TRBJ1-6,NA,CASSFLKSPLHF,TGTGCCAGCAGTTTTCTAAAGTCACCCCTCCACTTT
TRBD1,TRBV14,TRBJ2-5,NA,CASSLGTAETQYF,TGTGCCAGCAGCCTTGGGACAGCGGAGACCCAGTACTTC
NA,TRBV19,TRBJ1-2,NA,CASSPLGADYGYTF,TGTGCCAGTAGTCCCTTAGGGGCTGACTATGGCTACACCTTC
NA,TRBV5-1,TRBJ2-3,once,CASSLGVWGTDTQYF,TGCGCCAGCAGCTTGGGTGTATGGGGCACAGATACGCAGTATTTT
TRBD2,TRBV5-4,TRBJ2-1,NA,CASSYTTSGSTLF,TGTGCCAGCAGCTATACGACTAGCGGGAGTACGCTCTTC
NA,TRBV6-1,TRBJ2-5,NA,CASRAQGFVMETQYF,TGTGCCAGCAGGGCACAGGGTTTTGTGATGGAGACCCAGTACTTC
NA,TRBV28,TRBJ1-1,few,CAVIRGTEAFF,TGTGCTGTCATTAGGGGCACTGAAGCTTTCTTT
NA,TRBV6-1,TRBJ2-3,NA,CASRATSTDTQYF,TGTGCCAGCAGAGCGACCAGCACAGATACGCAGTATTTT
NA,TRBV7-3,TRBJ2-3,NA,CASSYLNPPTQYF,TGTGCCAGCAGCTACCTCAATCCCCCCACGCAGTATTTT
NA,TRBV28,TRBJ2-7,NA,CASSDFDSYEQYF,TGTGCCAGCAGCGACTTTGACAGCTACGAGCAGTACTTC
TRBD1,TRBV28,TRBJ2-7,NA,CASSPPPSRGVGQGPPYEQYF,TGTGCCAGCAGTCCCCCCCCATCGCGAGGGGTGGGACAGGGTCCCCCCTACGAGCAGTACTTC
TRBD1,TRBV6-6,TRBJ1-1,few,CASSSDRVAEAFF,TGTGCCAGCAGTTCGGACAGGGTAGCTGAAGCTTTCTTT
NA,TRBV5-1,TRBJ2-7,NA,CASSLTFRDEQYF,TGCGCCAGCAGCTTGACATTCAGGGACGAGCAGTACTTC
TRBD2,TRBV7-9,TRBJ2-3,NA,CASSLALAGLATTDTQYF,TGTGCCAGCAGCTTAGCGCTTGCGGGACTAGCCACCACAGATACGCAGTATTTT
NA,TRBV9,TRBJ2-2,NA,CASSVGGGGYGELFF,TGTGCCAGCAGCGTAGGTGGGGGTGGCTACGGGGAGCTGTTTTTT
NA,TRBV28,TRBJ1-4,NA,CASSLFGGGVPTNEKLFF,TGTGCCAGCAGTTTATTCGGCGGAGGGGTTCCAACTAATGAAAAACTGTTTTTT
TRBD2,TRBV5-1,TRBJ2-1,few,CASSLSGLAGDSNEQFF,TGCGCCAGCAGCTTGTCGGGACTAGCGGGAGATTCCAATGAGCAGTTCTTC
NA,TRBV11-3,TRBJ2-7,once,CASSFLHPGYEQYF,TGTGCCAGCAGCTTTCTCCATCCCGGCTACGAGCAGTACTTC
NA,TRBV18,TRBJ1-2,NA,CASSPGTPDGYTF,TGTGCCAGCTCCCCCGGGACCCCGGATGGCTACACCTTC
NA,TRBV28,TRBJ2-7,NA,CASSSTSGGNYEQYF,TGTGCCAGCAGTTCGACCAGTGGGGGAAACTACGAGCAGTACTTC
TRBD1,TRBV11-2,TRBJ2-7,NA,CASSTRQGAYEQYF,TGTGCCAGCAGCACTCGACAGGGGGCCTACGAGCAGTACTTC
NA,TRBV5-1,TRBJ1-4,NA,CASSLGLGQGLDEKLFF,TGCGCCAGCAGCTTGGGGCTGGGCCAGGGGCTGGATGAAAAACTGTTTTTT
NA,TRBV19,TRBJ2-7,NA,CASRRGHGVYEQYF,TGTGCCAGTAGAAGGGGTCATGGGGTCTACGAGCAGTACTTC
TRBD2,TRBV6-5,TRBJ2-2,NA,CASKTSVNTGELFF,TGTGCCAGCAAAACTAGCGTGAACACCGGGGAGCTGTTTTTT
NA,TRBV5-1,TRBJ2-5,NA,CASSPEGGAFYQETQYF,TGCGCCAGCAGCCCCGAGGGCGGGGCATTCTACCAAGAGACCCAGTACTTC